These T cell receptor beta chains were read from a single sample in a study of cytomegalovirus exposure and HLA in healthy donors. Using immunoSEQ multiplex PCR, the repertoire was profiled, and TCRdb retains in-frame clones only, with some absent. The sample includes roughly 140,000 clones, roughly 80% of them seen just once. The sample was PBMCs. The receptors shown here come from a woman between 40 and 55 years old in good health and CMV-seronegative. CDR3s leave out the opening cysteine and the closing phenylalanine or tryptophan. Fields, in order: V gene, J gene, D gene, CDR3 protein. The D gene is left open where the match is weak.

TRBV18,TRBJ1-1,TRBD1,ASSPGQGRGTEAF
TRBV27,TRBJ1-4,TRBD1,ASSPRDRPGFGYEKLF
TRBV19,TRBJ2-7,.,ASSMILEAYEQY
TRBV2,TRBJ1-2,.,ASSAAGLSLNYGYT
TRBV4-1,TRBJ1-2,TRBD1,ASRPSGTDHNYGYT
TRBV9,TRBJ1-2,.,ASSVEPWGGYGYT
TRBV4-2,TRBJ1-1,TRBD1,ASSRQGLDILMNTEAF
TRBV9,TRBJ2-1,TRBD2,ASSPSTSGSLDEQF
TRBV11-3,TRBJ2-1,.,ASSSSTAKSTEEQF
TRBV5-1,TRBJ2-6,.,ASSRAENSGANVLT
TRBV29-1,TRBJ1-1,TRBD1,SALTGLDTEAF
TRBV10-3,TRBJ2-3,TRBD2,AISDRASGGLVNTDTQY
TRBV10-3,TRBJ1-5,.,AISGQPSNQPQH
TRBV2,TRBJ1-5,.,ASSVSGMSQPQH
TRBV7-9,TRBJ2-3,.,SSSSRGASTDTQY
TRBV5-5,TRBJ2-7,.,ASSPGGVRAYEQY
TRBV7-8,TRBJ2-7,TRBD2,ASSPRATSGILYEQY